Listed below are T cell receptor beta chains from one sample, sequenced in a study of blood T cell repertoires in COVID-19. Clones were sequenced by immunoSEQ multiplex PCR, and TCRdb holds only the in-frame ones, with some missing. The sample contains about 180,000 clones, 86% of which appear only once. The sequencing input was peripheral blood. The receptors shown here come from a man aged 45 to 65 with active or convalescent COVID-19. CDR3s include the opening cysteine and the closing phenylalanine or tryptophan. A D gene is named only where the DNA matches it firmly. Size is stated for part of the rows, as once, few or many counts, or as a class when the clone is expanded.

-,TRBV7-2,TRBJ2-5,-,CASSLGATEETQYF,TGTGCCAGCAGCTTAGGAGCGACAGAAGAGACCCAGTACTTC
-,TRBV5-1,TRBJ2-1,-,CASSQDSLSYNEQFF,TGCGCCAGCAGCCAGGACTCCCTCTCCTACAATGAGCAGTTCTTC
-,TRBV30,TRBJ1-2,-,CAWGGRGANYGYTF,TGTGCCTGGGGTGGGAGGGGGGCTAACTATGGCTACACCTTC
-,TRBV5-1,TRBJ2-1,TRBD2,CASSLVGSGGSYNEQFF,TGCGCCAGCAGCTTGGTGGGTAGCGGGGGCTCCTACAATGAGCAGTTCTTC
-,TRBV6-5,TRBJ1-4,-,CASSYGWWGGNEKLFF,TGTGCCAGCAGTTACGGGTGGTGGGGGGGTAATGAAAAACTGTTTTTT
-,TRBV5-5,TRBJ1-3,-,CASSSAGVHTIYF,TGTGCCAGCAGCTCAGCGGGGGTCCACACCATATATTTT
once,TRBV4-1,TRBJ1-2,TRBD1,CASSRGTGTNYGYTF,TGCGCCAGCAGCCGCGGGACAGGAACTAACTATGGCTACACCTTC
-,TRBV15,TRBJ2-7,TRBD1,CATSQNRGPLYEQYF,TGTGCCACCAGCCAAAACAGGGGCCCCCTCTACGAGCAGTACTTC
once,TRBV5-1,TRBJ2-1,-,CASSLDPGTSYNEQFF,TGCGCCAGCAGCTTGGACCCGGGGACTTCTTACAATGAGCAGTTCTTC
-,TRBV19,TRBJ2-3,TRBD2,CASSIRRVSGGPDTQYF,TGTGCCAGTAGTATCCGGCGTGTTAGCGGGGGACCAGATACGCAGTATTTT
-,TRBV5-1,TRBJ1-1,-,CASSLGASEAFF,TGCGCCAGCAGCTTGGGGGCTTCTGAAGCTTTCTTT
-,TRBV2,TRBJ1-2,-,CASEPGGDYYGYTF,TGTGCCAGCGAACCTGGAGGTGACTACTATGGCTACACCTTC
-,TRBV10-1,TRBJ2-1,-,CASSVAGRSYNEQFF,TGCGCCAGCAGTGTCGCGGGGCGCTCCTACAATGAGCAGTTCTTC
once,TRBV5-4,TRBJ1-3,TRBD1,CASSFGLTGISVGNTIYF,TGTGCCAGCAGCTTTGGCTTGACAGGGATATCGGTCGGAAACACCATATATTTT
-,TRBV7-9,TRBJ1-2,TRBD1,CASSPQQGAGYGYTF,TGTGCCAGCAGCCCCCAACAGGGGGCTGGGTATGGCTACACCTTC
-,TRBV11-2,TRBJ1-3,TRBD1,CASSLDRARNTIYF,TGTGCCAGCAGTTTGGACAGGGCTCGAAACACCATATATTTT